What follows are 30 T cell receptor beta chains derived from one specimen sequenced in a study of T-cell reconstitution after alpha-beta-depleted transplantation in children. Preparation of the TCRbeta library involved a method that used unique molecular identifiers. Each CDR3 protein is one row after TCRdb ran MiXCR on the PCR reads. The sample consists of about 400,000 distinct CDR3 sequences, 13% of them appearing once. The sequenced sample was PBMCs, obtained from the stem cell graft. These receptors originate from a human donor who donated a stem cell graft to a child with Fanconi anemia.

This clonotype occurred many times. This chain links TRBV5-1 with TRBJ2-1; TRBD2 might be the D (6 bases). The ends were cut back, 0 bases at V and 2 bases at J, with 9 bases in the middle. CDR3 length: 15 amino acids. Germline V gives CDR1 SGHRS, CDR2 YFSETQ. The CDR3 spells CASSLAPGAYNEQFF. As DNA, the CDR3 is TGCGCCAGCAGCTTGGCCCCGGGGGCCTACAATGAGCAGTTCTTC.

V gene TRBV5-1 combines with J gene TRBJ2-2; TRBD2 is a possible D gene (5 bases). V dropped 1 base and J dropped 3 bases, with 22 bases sitting between them. Germline assignment: CDR1 SGHRS and CDR2 YFSETQ. The CDR3 sequence is 19 residues long. The CDR3 DNA follows: TGCGCCAGCAGCTTGCCCCGTAGAGGGTCTAGCTCGGACACCGGGGAGCTGTTTTTT. Protein: CASSLPRRGSSSDTGELFF.

The sample holds a few counts of this clonotype. The chain combines TRBV28 with TRBJ2-1; 9 bases line up with TRBD1. The CDR3 sequence is 17 residues long. Germline V CDR1 and CDR2: MDHEN, SYDVKM. V was pared by 6 bases and J by 0 bases, with 9 bases of the junction left unmatched. DNA of the CDR3: TGTGCCAGCAGGCAAATTACAGGGGGCAGCTCCTACAATGAGCAGTTCTTC. Translated, it gives CASRQITGGSSYNEQFF.

This clonotype was observed a handful of times. The chain recombines TRBV12-3 or TRBV12-4 with TRBJ2-5, with TRBD2 identical over 9 bases. The V gene end was trimmed by 1 base and the J gene end by 0 bases; junction bases not matched to a gene: 3. CDR3 size: 16 residues. CDR3 nucleotides: TGTGCCAGCAGTTTAGTAATAGCGGGGGACCAAGAGACCCAGTACTTC. Protein sequence: CASSLVIAGDQETQYF.

There are a few counts of this clonotype. The gene calls are TRBV2 and TRBJ2-1, with D unclear. The ends were cut back, 2 bases at V and 5 bases at J, with 4 bases in the middle. Germline CDR1 SNHLY, CDR2 FYNNEI. The length of the CDR3 is 12 residues. The CDR3 here is CASSERHNEQFF. The CDR3 coding sequence is TGTGCCAGCAGTGAAAGGCACAATGAGCAGTTCTTC.

This clonotype was found a few times. The chain is built from TRBV20-1 and TRBJ1-1; D gene ambiguous. Germline CDR1 reads DFQATT; CDR2 reads SNEGSKA (reference sequence). V was shortened by 3 bases and J by 3 bases, with 17 bases between the two germline ends. This CDR3 is 15 amino acids long. CDR3 DNA sequence: TGCAGTGCTAGTAACTCTGGCGTGAAATACACTGAAGCTTTCTTT. Translation: CSASNSGVKYTEAFF.

This clonotype was observed at least ten times. This chain connects TRBV12-3 or TRBV12-4 to TRBJ2-1; a weak D match, TRBD1 (6 bases). The CDR3 runs to 13 residues. V was pared by 8 bases and J by 4 bases, with 12 bases between. The CDR3 nucleotides read TGTGCCAGCGGAACAGGGTGGTACAATGAGCAGTTCTTC. This codes for CASGTGWYNEQFF.

As to this clonotype: Likely a read error: the CDR3 ends without its conserved phenylalanine or tryptophan. The chain carries TRBV11-1 and TRBJ1-5; no reliable D call. The CDR3 is made up of 12 amino acids. Trimming took off 2 bases at V and 1 base at J, with 0 bases between the two ends. CDR1 is SGHAT, CDR2 FQDESV, per germline (reference sequence). CDR3 amino acids: CASSLSNQPQHY. The CDR3 coding sequence is TGTGCCAGCAGCTTAAGCAATCAGCCCCAGCATTAT.

The V and J genes are TRBV4-1 and TRBJ1-1; D is ambiguous. Germline V gene data show CDR1 as MGHRA and CDR2 as YSYEKL. Trimming took off 0 bases at V and 1 base at J, with 18 bases between the two ends. The CDR3 is 18 residues long. The CDR3 DNA reads as TGCGCCAGCAGCCAAGATGGAGGGAGAAGTTCCCAGAACACTGAAGCTTTCTTT. Its translation: CASSQDGGRSSQNTEAFF.

This clonotype has at least ten counts. This chain joins TRBV2 and TRBJ2-7; possible D gene TRBD1, 7 bases. The CDR3 consists of 12 residues. In germline, CDR1 is SNHLY, CDR2 FYNNEI. V lost 6 bases to trimming and J lost 10 bases, with 16 bases between them. The CDR3 protein is CASRDDRDCQYF. Written as DNA, the CDR3 is TGTGCCAGCAGGGATGACAGGGACTGTCAGTACTTC. Using reference TRBV2 and TRBJ2-7 for the parts outside the CDR3, the full variable domain is EPEVTQTPSHQVTQMGQEVILRCVPISNHLYFYWYRQILGQKVEFLVSFYNNEISEKSEIFDDQFSVERPDGSNFTLKIRSTKLEDSAMYFCASRDDRDCQYFGPGTRLTVT.

The chain links TRBV6-2 or TRBV6-3 to TRBJ2-7; 8 bases agree with TRBD1. CDR1 and CDR2 from the germline V gene are MNHEY and SVGEGT. This CDR3 region has 16 residues. V shed 2 bases and J 0 bases; nucleotides not matched to a gene: 6. CDR3 in amino acids: CASSYRTGLDSYEQYF. For the CDR3, the DNA is TGTGCCAGCAGTTACCGGACAGGGTTGGACTCCTACGAGCAGTACTTC.

This clonotype appeared many times. The chain uses TRBV5-1 and TRBJ2-1; 7 nucleotides agree with TRBD1. The V segment lost 4 bases and the J segment 0 bases; nucleotides outside the gene matches: 10. Germline CDR1 is SGHRS and CDR2 is YFSETQ. CDR3 size: 17 residues. CDR3 residues: CASSPRGGRGSYNEQFF. CDR3 DNA: TGCGCCAGCAGCCCCCGAGGGGGCCGCGGCTCCTACAATGAGCAGTTCTTC.

This clonotype was picked up many times. The V and J genes are TRBV12-3 or TRBV12-4 and TRBJ2-3; no definite D call. Between the trimmed V and J ends, which lost 3 bases and 5 bases, there was a span of 12 bases. The CDR3 runs to 14 residues. CDR3 sequence reads: CASSFSSMGDTQYF. The CDR3 region has the DNA TGTGCCAGCAGTTTTTCCTCCATGGGAGATACGCAGTATTTT.

The chain is built from TRBV10-3 and TRBJ2-3, with D perhaps being TRBD1 or TRBD2 (5 bases each). The germline V gene encodes CDR1 ENHRY and CDR2 SYGVKD. The ends were cut back, 11 bases at V and 6 bases at J, with 12 bases in the middle. This CDR3 contains 11 residues. CDR3 bases: TGTGCCGTTGCCGAGGGGGATACGCAGTATTTT. Amino acids: CAVAEGDTQYF.

The sample holds many counts of this clonotype. The genes are TRBV19 and TRBJ2-7; D not resolved. The CDR3 is 14 residues long. V gave up 9 bases and J gave up 3 bases, with 18 bases separating them. Germline assignment: CDR1 LNHDA and CDR2 SQIVND (reference sequence). The CDR3: CARRPVLRLYEQYV. The CDR3, as DNA: TGTGCCAGGCGCCCCGTACTAAGACTCTACGAGCAGTACGTC.

This clonotype occurred a few times. This chain uses TRBV12-3 or TRBV12-4 with TRBJ1-2; 7 bases are shared with TRBD1. The ends lost 3 bases at V and 6 bases at J; junction bases unmatched: 7. The CDR3 consists of 14 residues. The CDR3 region has the DNA TGTGCCAGCAGTTTGTTTTTCAGGGGGGATGGCTACACCTTC. Its translation: CASSLFFRGDGYTF.

In its sample, this clonotype was seen a few times. The chain has TRBV7-9 and TRBJ1-1; a possible D gene is TRBD1 (5 bases). V lost 5 bases and J 2 bases, leaving 15 bases between the germline ends. CDR1 is SEHNR, CDR2 FQNEAQ, per germline (reference sequence). The CDR3 runs to 15 residues. The CDR3, as DNA: TGTGCCAGCAGCCTCCTAGGGACTTCCAACACTGAAGCTTTCTTT. Its translation: CASSLLGTSNTEAFF.

V and J are TRBV12-3 or TRBV12-4 and TRBJ1-1; D possibly corresponds to TRBD1 (5 bases). The CDR3 covers 13 residues. V gave up 7 bases and J gave up 4 bases, with 13 bases separating them. The CDR3 bases are TGTGCCAGCAACCGGGACGGAAGCACTGAAGCTTTCTTT. As protein: CASNRDGSTEAFF.

This clonotype was seen many times. This sequence joins TRBV6-2 or TRBV6-3 and TRBJ2-2; D not certain. The CDR3 is 17 amino acids. V was clipped by 0 bases and J by 5 bases, with 16 bases between them. Per germline, CDR1 MNHEY and CDR2 SVGEGT. This CDR3 is CASSYSSRALVTGELFF. The CDR3 DNA sequence: TGTGCCAGCAGTTACTCGAGCAGAGCCTTGGTGACCGGGGAGCTGTTTTTT.

The chain recombines TRBV6-5 with TRBJ2-7; 8 positions match TRBD1. V shed 3 bases, J shed 5 bases, and the junction held 9 bases outside the gene matches. Germline lookup yields CDR1 MNHEY and CDR2 SVGAGI. The CDR3 runs 15 residues. The CDR3 here is CASSYDRGRDDEQYF. The CDR3, as DNA: TGTGCCAGCAGTTATGACAGGGGAAGAGACGACGAGCAGTACTTC.

J is TRBJ2-5 and V is TRBV6-1, with D possibly TRBD1 on 5 matching bases. CDR3 length: 13 residues. Germline CDR1 reads MNHNS; CDR2 reads SASEGT. The V end was cut by 2 bases, the J end by 6 bases, with 10 bases between. In nucleotides, the CDR3 is TGTGCCAGCAGTGAACAGGGCCGGCAGACCCAGTACTTC. It translates to CASSEQGRQTQYF.

The rearrangement uses TRBV12-3 or TRBV12-4 and TRBJ2-6; weak D call: TRBD2 (7 bases). Trimming cost V 5 bases and J 3 bases, with 17 bases left between them. This CDR3 has 17 residues. This CDR3 is CASSPARGGNGANVLTF. The CDR3 nucleotides read TGTGCCAGCAGTCCTGCCAGGGGAGGGAATGGGGCCAACGTCCTGACTTTC.

A few counts support this clonotype. The rearrangement joins TRBV6-2 or TRBV6-3 to TRBJ2-3; TRBD2 matches at 8 bases. V lost 5 bases to trimming and J lost 2 bases; unmatched junction nucleotides: 3. Germline CDR1 reads MNHEY; CDR2 reads SVGEGT. The CDR3 extends over 14 amino acids. This CDR3 is CASSRGGHTDTQYF. The DNA for the CDR3 is TGTGCCAGCAGTCGGGGGGGTCACACAGATACGCAGTATTTT.

The chain employs TRBV4-3 and TRBJ2-7; D unresolved. V lost 0 bases and J lost 3, with 12 bases in between. This CDR3 contains 15 residues. Germline V lookup: CDR1 LGHNA, CDR2 YSLEER. The CDR3 sequence: CASSQDRSFSYEQYF. CDR3 bases: TGCGCCAGCAGCCAAGATCGGAGCTTCAGCTACGAGCAGTACTTC.

V is TRBV18 and J is TRBJ2-7, with D unresolved. Germline assignment: CDR1 KGHSH and CDR2 LQKENI. V shed 3 bases and J shed 3 bases, with 12 bases lying between them. There are 14 residues in the CDR3. CDR3 bases: TGTGCCAGCTCACCCTCCGGCTTCGGCTACGAGCAGTACTTC. Translated: CASSPSGFGYEQYF.

Worth noting for this clonotype: This may be a read error: a much more frequent sequence differs by one nucleotide. The genes are TRBV11-2 and TRBJ1-3; the D is unclear. Trimming shortened V by 0 bases and J by 11 bases, and 14 bases separated the two germline ends. In germline, CDR1 is SGHAT, CDR2 FQNNGV. CDR3 length: 14 residues. The CDR3 DNA reads TGTGCCAGCAGCTTAGACAGGTCCCGAAGCGCCATATATTTT. This sequence encodes CASSLDRSRSAIYF.

V usage is TRBV6-2 or TRBV6-3 and J usage is TRBJ1-5; D not certain. The V and J ends lost 0 bases and 7 bases respectively, with 22 bases between them. This CDR3 contains 18 residues. Germline V gene data show CDR1 as MNHEY and CDR2 as SVGEGT. The CDR3 coding sequence is TGTGCCAGCAGTTACTCATTAGTTAGGACTTCTTTACGGCAGCCCCAGCATTTT. Protein sequence: CASSYSLVRTSLRQPQHF.

Many counts were recorded for this clonotype. DNA for the CDR3: TGCAGCGGGGGACATTCCGAAGATACGCAGTATTTT. Its protein is CSGGHSEDTQYF. The chain combines TRBV29-1 with TRBJ2-3; the D gene is possibly TRBD1 (6 bases). The CDR3 sequence is 12 residues long. Germline V gene lookup returns CDR1 SQVTM and CDR2 ANQGSEA. V lost 7 bases and J 5 bases, leaving 13 bases between the germline ends.

The chain couples TRBV5-5 to TRBJ2-3, with 9 bases that match TRBD2. Germline-derived CDR1 and CDR2 are SGHKS and YYEKEE (reference sequence). J was trimmed by 6 bases and V by 3 bases; bases with no gene match: 8. The CDR3 has 15 residues. In DNA, the CDR3 is TGTGCCAGCAGCTCCCGACTAGCGGAACGGGATACGCAGTATTTT. Translating gives CASSSRLAERDTQYF.

Ten or more counts support this clonotype. The V and J genes are TRBV12-3 or TRBV12-4 and TRBJ2-5; the D gene is possibly TRBD1 (6 bases). Trimming took off 6 bases at V and 7 bases at J, with 15 bases between the two ends. This CDR3 is built from 13 residues. CDR3 coding DNA: TGTGCCAGCAGCTTGGACAGCCCGGGGACCCAGTACTTC. Protein: CASSLDSPGTQYF.